This TCR beta chain is drawn from a study of T-cell memory formation after mild COVID-19. Study-level points and caveats: Clones from the second wave (peaking day 37) had unconfirmed SARS-CoV-2 specificity. The study found contracting CD4+ clones mainly in CM and EM and contracting CD8+ clones in EMRA. Clones that contracted from day 15 to 85 were balanced CD4/CD8, while later expanders leaned CD4+.

Per germline, CDR1 GTSNPN and CDR2 SVGIG (reference sequence). V dropped 3 bases and J dropped 5; count of bases not matched to a gene: 10. The CDR3 loop spans 15 amino acids. It was 5'RACE with constant-segment primers that produced the TCR alpha and TCR beta cDNA libraries, which carried sample barcodes and UMIs. TCRdb re-analysed the 5' RACE reads in MiXCR, keeping a single row per CDR3 protein. The table lists about 47,000 distinct CDR3 sequences, less than 9.5% of them singletons. Notes on this clonotype: What it binds is unknown.

This receptor was taken from an adult woman who had mild COVID-19 (a few samples of this study predate the infection). Cell type and time point are not known. The sequencing sample was made of PBMCs or a T cell subset sorted from them (not recorded which). The rearrangement joins TRBV30 to TRBJ2-7; 10 bases agree with TRBD1. The CDR3 DNA sequence: TGTGCCTGGAGCTCCCGGGACAGGGGCCTCCACGAGCAGTACTTC. Translating gives CAWSSRDRGLHEQYF.